This entry lists 13 T cell receptor beta chains sequenced from one sample in a study of shared clonotypes between healthy human individuals (TCRdb year 2020). The library was prepared using the immunoSEQ multiplex PCR assay. TCRdb took this table from immuneACCESS and kept in-frame rearrangements with V and J called. Such tables lack part of the clones; where checked against another copy, unresolved V genes explain under half of the gap, and the rest is unexplained. A total of fewer than 500,000 clones appear in this sample, almost 80% of them only once. 9.5% to 15% of the sample comes from the top ten. The source material was PBMCs. These TCRs come from a woman aged 40 to 49 in good health. Some clones in this sample may be carry-over from other donors' samples.

This clone was seen more than once but under ten times. CDR3 protein: CASSASSGREETQYF. The DNA of the CDR3 is TGTGCCAGCAGCGCCTCTAGCGGGAGGGAAGAGACCCAGTACTTC. The chain couples TRBV9 to TRBJ2-5; TRBD2 matches 12 bases. CDR3 length: 15 residues. The germline V gene has CDR1 SGDLS and CDR2 YYNGEE. J lost 3 bases, V lost 3 bases, and 3 bases had no gene match.

This chain joins TRBV4-3 and TRBJ1-3; maybe TRBD1 (5 bases). Germline V gene sequence: CDR1 LGHNA, CDR2 YSLEER. CDR3 length: 14 residues. V shed 2 bases and J shed 8 bases, with 13 bases lying between them. In DNA form, the CDR3 reads TGCGCCAGCAGCCAAAACCCAGGGACCGACACCATATATTTT. This encodes CASSQNPGTDTIYF.

In its sample, this clone was seen once. The germline gene is not matched at one end of the junction; a read error may be the cause. This rearrangement joins TRBV6-1 to TRBJ2-7; possibly TRBD2 for D (7 bases). Germline V CDR1 and CDR2: MNHNS, SASEGT. The CDR3 covers 15 residues. The CDR3 DNA reads TGTGCCAGCGGTGAAGAAGGGGGAGGGCCCTACGAGCAGTACTTC. It is translated as CASGEEGGGPYEQYF.

This chain links TRBV7-8 with TRBJ1-3; D remains unclear. The CDR3 extends over 15 amino acids. V lost 5 bases to trimming and J lost 2 bases, with 13 bases between them. From germline, CDR1 is SGHVS and CDR2 FQNEAQ. CDR3 residues: CASSLTDVTGNTIYF. The CDR3 DNA reads as TGTGCCAGCAGCCTAACAGATGTAACTGGAAACACCATATATTTT.

V is TRBV6-1 and J is TRBJ1-2; D is possibly TRBD1 (5 bases). Trimming removed 6 bases at V and 2 bases at J, with 7 bases between. Per germline, CDR1 MNHNS and CDR2 SASEGT. The CDR3 runs to 12 residues. CDR3 region: CASRGGNYGYTF. The CDR3 coding sequence is TGTGCCAGCAGGGGGGGGAACTATGGCTACACCTTC.

This clone was observed a few times. The chain carries TRBV10-3 and TRBJ2-7; possibly TRBD1 for D (6 bases). V was trimmed by 6 bases and J by 0 bases, leaving 21 bases between them. The germline V gene has CDR1 ENHRY and CDR2 SYGVKD. The CDR3 length is 17 residues. This CDR3 is CAIRETGRREVSYEQYF. DNA for the CDR3: TGTGCCATCAGGGAGACAGGCCGGCGAGAGGTCTCCTACGAGCAGTACTTC.

This chain uses TRBV5-8 with TRBJ2-3, with D possibly TRBD2 on 7 matching bases. This CDR3 region has 16 residues. Trimming shortened V by 4 bases and J by 0 bases, and 15 bases separated the two germline ends. Germline CDR1 reads SGHTS; CDR2 reads YDEGEE. The CDR3 region is CASSRGGTSSTDTQYF. The CDR3 DNA is TGTGCCAGCAGCAGGGGGGGGACTTCTAGCACAGATACGCAGTATTTT.

Concerning this clone itself: Compared with germline, one end of the junction differs, possibly owing to a read error. The J gene is TRBJ2-6, the V gene TRBV28, with no clear D. In germline, CDR1 is MDHEN, CDR2 SYDVKM. The CDR3 is 13 residues long. The DNA for the CDR3 is TGTGCCAGCAGGAGGTCTGGGACCAACGTCCTGACTTTC. It yields the protein CASRRSGTNVLTF.

The rearrangement joins TRBV5-4 to TRBJ1-1; no reliable D call. V shed 1 base and J shed 6 bases, with 7 bases lying between them. The CDR3 runs 12 residues. The germline V gene has CDR1 SGHNT and CDR2 YYREEE (reference sequence). CDR3 in amino acids: CASSLFGSEAFF. CDR3 in DNA: TGTGCCAGCAGCTTGTTTGGTTCTGAAGCTTTCTTT.

The rearrangement joins TRBV7-3 to TRBJ1-2; 8 bases are a match to TRBD1. The length of the CDR3 is 16 residues. The germline V gene encodes CDR1 SGHTA and CDR2 FQGTGA. V was pared by 1 base and J by 6 bases, with 10 bases of the junction left unmatched. The CDR3 sequence is CASSLSPRTGQDGYTF. The CDR3 region has the DNA TGTGCCAGCAGCTTAAGCCCTCGGACAGGGCAGGATGGCTACACCTTC.

The chain recombines TRBV19 with TRBJ1-2; D is ambiguous. The CDR3 runs 14 residues. V lost 3 bases to trimming and J lost 2 bases, with 10 bases between them. Germline CDR1 LNHDA, CDR2 SQIVND (reference sequence). The CDR3 region has the DNA TGTGCCAGTAGTATCCAGAAGGGAAACTATGGCTACACCTTC. Its translation is CASSIQKGNYGYTF.

The table lists this clone with a count of one. This chain joins TRBV5-5 and TRBJ2-3, with 13 bases aligning to TRBD2. With V trimmed by 4 bases and J by 0 bases, 5 bases remained unmatched. Germline V gene data show CDR1 as SGHKS and CDR2 as YYEKEE (reference sequence). The CDR3 has 17 amino acids. The CDR3 DNA reads as TGTGCCAGCAGCCTCCTGACTAGCGGGAGGAGCACAGATACGCAGTATTTT. It specifies CASSLLTSGRSTDTQYF. Filled out from reference TRBV5-5 and TRBJ2-3, the complete variable domain reads DAGVTQSPTHLIKTRGQQVTLRCSPISGHKSVSWYQQVLGQGPQFIFQYYEKEERGRGNFPDRFSARQFPNYSSELNVNALLLGDSALYLCASSLLTSGRSTDTQYFGPGTRLTVL.

The rearrangement links TRBV29-1 to TRBJ1-2; D may be TRBD1 (5 bases). The germline V gene has CDR1 SQVTM and CDR2 ANQGSEA. This CDR3 is 13 amino acids long. Trimming pared 6 bases from V and 2 bases from J, leaving 13 bases between. The CDR3 DNA sequence: TGCAGCGTGGGGTTGGGGGGAAACTATGGCTACACCTTC. Translated, it gives CSVGLGGNYGYTF. Full variable domain (missing parts from reference TRBV29-1 and TRBJ1-2): SAVISQKPSRDICQRGTSLTIQCQVDSQVTMMFWYRQQPGQSLTLIATANQGSEATYESGFVIDKFPISRPNLTFSTLTVSNMSPEDSSIYLCSVGLGGNYGYTFGSGTRLTVV.